These 4 T cell receptor beta chains were all obtained from the same sample, sequenced in a study of cytomegalovirus exposure and HLA in healthy donors. The PCR ran on 60 Vbeta and 13 Jbeta primers. Libraries were prepared by immunoSEQ multiplex PCR; TCRdb keeps only in-frame clonotypes and omits some of them. The table shows approximately 27,000 clones, with about 70% occurring only once. The sequenced material came from PBMCs. All receptors come from a woman between 50 and 59 years old in good health and CMV-seronegative.

In its sample, this clone was seen once. The gene calls are TRBV5-6 and TRBJ1-4, with D possibly TRBD1 on 5 matching bases. The CDR3 has 15 amino acids. CDR1 is SGHDT and CDR2 is YYEEEE in the germline V gene. Between the trimmed V and J ends, which lost 4 bases and 1 base, there was a span of 11 bases. CDR3: CASSGMGGTNEKLFF. DNA for the CDR3: TGTGCCAGCAGCGGTATGGGGGGAACTAATGAAAAACTGTTTTTT.

This clone has only a few counts. This chain uses TRBV29-1 with TRBJ2-2; 7 positions agree with TRBD1. The trim removed 6 bases at V and 4 bases at J, leaving 5 bases unmatched. Germline V lookup: CDR1 SQVTM, CDR2 ANQGSEA. CDR3 length equals 13 residues. This CDR3 reads CSVETGFTGELFF. The CDR3 coding sequence is TGCAGCGTGGAGACAGGGTTCACCGGGGAGCTGTTTTTT.

V usage is TRBV6-1 and J usage is TRBJ2-3, with TRBD2 identical over 15 bases. The length of the CDR3 is 21 residues. CDR1 and CDR2 from the germline V gene are MNHNS and SASEGT. Trimming cost V 6 bases and J 0 bases; bases outside gene matches: 16. CDR3 in DNA: TGTGCCAGCAGAGAAAGGCGGACTAGCGGGGGGGTAATCTCTAGCACAGATACGCAGTATTTT. This sequence encodes CASRERRTSGGVISSTDTQYF.

The chain employs TRBV13 and TRBJ1-5; D gene uncertain. V was cut by 1 base and J by 5 bases, with 6 bases left in between. The CDR3 sequence is 13 residues long. CDR1 PRHDT and CDR2 FYEKMQ come from the germline V gene (reference sequence). The CDR3 sequence: CASSLDRDQPQHF. The CDR3 DNA follows: TGTGCCAGCAGCTTAGATAGAGATCAGCCCCAGCATTTT.